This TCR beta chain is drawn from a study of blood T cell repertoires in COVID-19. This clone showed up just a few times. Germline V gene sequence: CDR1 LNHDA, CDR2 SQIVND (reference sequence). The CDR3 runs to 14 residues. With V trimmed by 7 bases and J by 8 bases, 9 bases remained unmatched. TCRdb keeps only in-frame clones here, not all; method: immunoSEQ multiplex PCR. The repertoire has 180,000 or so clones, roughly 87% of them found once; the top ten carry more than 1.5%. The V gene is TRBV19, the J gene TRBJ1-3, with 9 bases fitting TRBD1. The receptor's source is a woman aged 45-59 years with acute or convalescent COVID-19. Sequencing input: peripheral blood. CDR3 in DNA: TGTGCCAGTAAGGAGGACAGGGGACGAGACACCATATATTTT. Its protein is CASKEDRGRDTIYF.